This T cell receptor (beta chain) was identified during a study of T-cell memory formation after mild COVID-19. In the study overall: TCR clusters were mostly donor specific.

Study-wide points: Later expanders leaned CD4+, whereas clones that contracted between day 15 and 85 were balanced CD4/CD8. There were some responding clones in pre-infection memory, which suggested that cross-reactive memory had joined.

On this clonotype itself: Its antigen is undetermined.

5'RACE primed from the constant segment yielded TCR alpha and TCR beta cDNA libraries bearing sample barcodes and UMIs. Via MiXCR, TCRdb re-called the 5' RACE reads, giving one row per CDR3 protein. The sample gives about 290,000 distinct CDR3 sequences, around a sixth of which show up once; about a fifth is in the top ten. The CDR3 sequence is 13 residues long. V trimming: 8 bases; J trimming: 3 bases; junction bases outside the gene matches: 2. The chain has TRBV12-3 or TRBV12-4 and TRBJ2-2; TRBD1 agrees at 8 bases. Sequenced material: PBMCs or a T cell subset sorted from them (not recorded which). This sequence was found in a man between 18 and 35 years old who had mild COVID-19 (a few samples of this study predate the infection). Cell type and time point are not known. The CDR3 sequence: CASETGDTGELFF. The CDR3 coding sequence is TGTGCCAGCGAGACAGGGGACACCGGGGAGCTGTTTTTT.